This is a list of T cell receptor beta chains from one sample in a study of shared clonotypes between healthy human individuals. The protocol was immunoSEQ multiplex PCR, while the TCRdb copy is restricted to in-frame clones and leaves out a portion. In the table there are more than 900,000 clones, around 78% of which are singletons. The sample was memory CD4+ T cells from PBMCs. The receptors shown here come from a man younger than 35 in good health. Some clones in this sample may be carry-over from other donors' samples. Each CDR3 is given with its conserved first and last residue. D genes are given only for firm matches. Some rows mark clone size as missing; the rest say once, few, many or name a class of expanded clone.

size,length,J,V,D,DNA,CDR3
NA,14,TRBJ1-1,TRBV11-1,NA,TGTGCCAGCAGCTTAGCAGCCGGGGCCTCTGAAGCTTTCTTT,CASSLAAGASEAFF
NA,13,TRBJ1-1,TRBV30,NA,TGTGCCTGGTCATACGACAGAGACACTGAAGCTTTCTTT,CAWSYDRDTEAFF
NA,14,TRBJ1-2,TRBV11-2,NA,TGTGCCAGCAGCTTAAGTGCAGGGTGGGATGGCTACACCTTC,CASSLSAGWDGYTF
NA,13,TRBJ2-2,TRBV5-6,NA,TGTGCCAGCAGCTTGGGACGACCCGGGGAGCTGTTTTTT,CASSLGRPGELFF
NA,15,TRBJ1-2,TRBV2,TRBD1,TGTGCCAGCAGTGAAAGAGGACAGGGGAGCTATGGCTACACCTTC,CASSERGQGSYGYTF
few,11,TRBJ2-7,TRBV10-3,NA,TGTGCCATCAGTGAAGCCTACGAGCAGTACTTC,CAISEAYEQYF
NA,10,TRBJ1-1,TRBV28,NA,TGTGCCAGCAAAAGAACTGAAGCTTTCTTT,CASKRTEAFF
NA,14,TRBJ2-7,TRBV30,NA,TGTGCCTGGAGTCCCCCCGGGGGCGCATACGAGCAGTACTTC,CAWSPPGGAYEQYF
NA,13,TRBJ1-1,TRBV5-4,NA,TGTGCCAGCAGCCGAGGGTCTAACACTGAAGCTTTCTTT,CASSRGSNTEAFF
NA,15,TRBJ2-3,TRBV19,TRBD2,TGTGCCAGTAAAGTATCGGGTAGCGGGGCAGATACGCAGTATTTT,CASKVSGSGADTQYF
NA,18,TRBJ1-4,TRBV27,NA,TGTGCCAGCTCCAATATGACAGGATTTTTAGCAACTAATGAAAAACTGTTTTTT,CASSNMTGFLATNEKLFF
NA,16,TRBJ1-3,TRBV4-3,NA,TGCGCCAGCAGCCGCTATTTTCGGGGCTCTGGAAACACCATATATTTT,CASSRYFRGSGNTIYF
once,13,TRBJ2-4,TRBV28,NA,TGTGCCAGCAGCTCGGACAAGAGATACATTCAGTACTTC,CASSSDKRYIQYF
NA,15,TRBJ1-5,TRBV27,NA,TGTGCCAGCAGCCCACACGCCACCAGCAATCAGCCCCAGCATTTT,CASSPHATSNQPQHF
NA,15,TRBJ2-1,TRBV7-2,NA,TGTGCCAGCAGCTTGGGGGGCTCGACGGGAAATCAGCAGTTCTTC,CASSLGGSTGNQQFF
NA,13,TRBJ2-7,TRBV15,NA,TGTGCCACCGCTAGGGCAGCTAACTACGAGCAGTACTTC,CATARAANYEQYF
NA,13,TRBJ2-7,TRBV7-8,NA,TGTGCCAGCAGCGCCAGGGGCCCCGGGGAGCAGTACTTC,CASSARGPGEQYF
NA,17,TRBJ2-3,TRBV7-8,TRBD2,TGTGCCAGCAGCTCGAAGACTAGCGGGAGGGCCGGGGATACGCAGTATTTT,CASSSKTSGRAGDTQYF
few,13,TRBJ2-7,TRBV30,NA,TGTGCCTGGAGGGTTTCAGCATCCAGGGAGCAGTACTTC,CAWRVSASREQYF
NA,18,TRBJ1-1,TRBV12-5,TRBD1,TGTGCTAGTGGCCACGCCCTCGGACAGGGGCAAATGAACACTGAAGCTTTCTTT,CASGHALGQGQMNTEAFF
NA,15,TRBJ1-2,TRBV4-1,NA,TGCGCCAGCAGCCCCACGGACAAAGCTAACTATGGCTACACCTTC,CASSPTDKANYGYTF
few,15,TRBJ1-2,TRBV28,NA,TGTGCCAGCAGTGAGCTGGACGGGACCCCATATGGCTACACCTTC,CASSELDGTPYGYTF